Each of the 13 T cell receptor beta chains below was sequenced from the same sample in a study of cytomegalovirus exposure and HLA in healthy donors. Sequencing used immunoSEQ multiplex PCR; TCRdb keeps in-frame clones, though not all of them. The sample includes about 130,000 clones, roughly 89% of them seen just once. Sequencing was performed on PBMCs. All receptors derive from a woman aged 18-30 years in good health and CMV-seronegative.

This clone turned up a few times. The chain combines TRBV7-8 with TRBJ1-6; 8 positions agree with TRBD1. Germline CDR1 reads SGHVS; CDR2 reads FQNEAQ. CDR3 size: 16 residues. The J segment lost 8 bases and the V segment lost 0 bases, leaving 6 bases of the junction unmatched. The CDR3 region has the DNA TGTGCCAGCAGCTTAGCGAGGACAGGGCACGATTCACCCCTCCACTTT. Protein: CASSLARTGHDSPLHF.

In nucleotides, the CDR3 is TGTGCCAGCGCGACAGGGACTGGAAACACCATATATTTT. It yields the protein CASATGTGNTIYF. The rearrangement links TRBV28 to TRBJ1-3; 7 positions agree with TRBD1. This CDR3 comprises 13 residues. Germline V gene data show CDR1 as MDHEN and CDR2 as SYDVKM. Trimming cost V 8 bases and J 2 bases; bases outside gene matches: 3.

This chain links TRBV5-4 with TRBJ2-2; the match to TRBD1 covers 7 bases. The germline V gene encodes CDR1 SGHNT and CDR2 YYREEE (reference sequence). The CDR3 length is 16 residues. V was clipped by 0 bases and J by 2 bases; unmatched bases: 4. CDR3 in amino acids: CASSLGGTANTGELFF. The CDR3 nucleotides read TGTGCCAGCAGCTTGGGAGGGACAGCTAACACCGGGGAGCTGTTTTTT.

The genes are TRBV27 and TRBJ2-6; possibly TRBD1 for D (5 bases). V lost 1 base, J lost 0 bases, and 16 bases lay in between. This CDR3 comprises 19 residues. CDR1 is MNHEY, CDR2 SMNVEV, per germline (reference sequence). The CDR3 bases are TGTGCCAGCAGTTTATGGTCGGCAGGGCCACGCTCTGGGGCCAACGTCCTGACTTTC. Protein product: CASSLWSAGPRSGANVLTF.

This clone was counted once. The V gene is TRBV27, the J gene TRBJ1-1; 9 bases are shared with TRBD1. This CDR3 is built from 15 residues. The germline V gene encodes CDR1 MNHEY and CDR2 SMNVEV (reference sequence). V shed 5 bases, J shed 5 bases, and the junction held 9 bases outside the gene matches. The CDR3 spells CASSPFGQGKTEAFF. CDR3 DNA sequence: TGTGCCAGCAGTCCATTCGGACAGGGGAAGACTGAAGCTTTCTTT.

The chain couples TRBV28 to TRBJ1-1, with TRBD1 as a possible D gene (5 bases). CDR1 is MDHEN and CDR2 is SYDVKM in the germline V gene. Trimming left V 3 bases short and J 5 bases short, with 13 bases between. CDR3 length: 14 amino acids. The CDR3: CASSLEGRKTEAFF. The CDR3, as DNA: TGTGCCAGCAGTTTGGAGGGGAGGAAGACTGAAGCTTTCTTT.

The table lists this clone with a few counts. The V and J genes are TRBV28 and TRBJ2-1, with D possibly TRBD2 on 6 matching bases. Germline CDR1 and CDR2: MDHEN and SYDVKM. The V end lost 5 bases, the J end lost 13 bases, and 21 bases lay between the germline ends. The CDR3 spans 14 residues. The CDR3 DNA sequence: TGTGCCAGCAGTCCCCCCCCCGCGGGGACGAGACAGTTCTTC. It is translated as CASSPPPAGTRQFF.

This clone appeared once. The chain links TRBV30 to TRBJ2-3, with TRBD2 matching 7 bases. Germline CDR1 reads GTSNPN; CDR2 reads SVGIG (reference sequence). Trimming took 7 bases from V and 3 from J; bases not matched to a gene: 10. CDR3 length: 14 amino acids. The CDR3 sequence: CASRGEVGTDTQYF. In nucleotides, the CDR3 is TGTGCCTCCCGGGGGGAGGTGGGGACAGATACGCAGTATTTT.

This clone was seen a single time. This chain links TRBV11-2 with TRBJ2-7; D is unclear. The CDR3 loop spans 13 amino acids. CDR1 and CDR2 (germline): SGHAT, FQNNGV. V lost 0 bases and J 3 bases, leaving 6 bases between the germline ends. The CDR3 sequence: CASSLDHGYEQYF. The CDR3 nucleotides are TGTGCCAGCAGCTTAGACCACGGCTACGAGCAGTACTTC.

CDR3 sequence reads: CSVDGARDRPYEQYF. Written as DNA, the CDR3 is TGCAGCGTTGATGGGGCCCGAGACAGACCATACGAGCAGTACTTC. The chain has TRBV29-1 and TRBJ2-7, with D perhaps TRBD1 (5 bases). The germline gives CDR1 SQVTM, CDR2 ANQGSEA. The V gene lost 3 bases and the J gene lost 4 bases, with 19 bases spanning the gap. The CDR3 runs 15 residues.

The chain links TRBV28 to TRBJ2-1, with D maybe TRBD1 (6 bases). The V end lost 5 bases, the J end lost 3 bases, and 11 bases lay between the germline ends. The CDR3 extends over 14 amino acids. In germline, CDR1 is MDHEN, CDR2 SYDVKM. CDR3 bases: TGTGCCAGCAGTGGTTCGGACAGCTACAATGAGCAGTTCTTC. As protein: CASSGSDSYNEQFF.

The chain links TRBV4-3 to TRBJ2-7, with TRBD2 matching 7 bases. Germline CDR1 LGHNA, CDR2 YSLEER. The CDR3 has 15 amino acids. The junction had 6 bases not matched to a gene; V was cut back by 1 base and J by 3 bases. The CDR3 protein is CASSQGGGGGYEQYF. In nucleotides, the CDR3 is TGCGCCAGCAGCCAAGGGGGGGGAGGAGGCTACGAGCAGTACTTC.

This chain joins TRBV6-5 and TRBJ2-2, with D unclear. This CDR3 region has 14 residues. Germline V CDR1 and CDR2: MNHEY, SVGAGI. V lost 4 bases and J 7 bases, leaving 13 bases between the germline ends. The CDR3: CASSFVPDRGELFF. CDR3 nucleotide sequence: TGTGCCAGCAGTTTTGTACCAGATCGCGGGGAGCTGTTTTTT.